Listed below are T cell receptor beta chains from one sample, sequenced in a study of quantifying T cell responses using KT2 cells. TCRdb processed the UMI-ligation and nested PCR reads anew with MiXCR; each CDR3 protein has one entry. The table records under 35,000 distinct CDR3 sequences, roughly 8% of them present only once. The sample comprised PBMCs spiked with cells of the T cell clone KT2. These TCRs come from a human donor. Each CDR3 is given with its conserved first and last residue. D genes are given only for firm matches. Clone size appears in some rows only: once, few, many, or a class for an expanded clone.

j_gene: TRBJ1-1; d_gene: -; abundance: few; v_gene: TRBV6-1; CDR3aa: CASSERSRGTEAFF; CDR3nt: TGTGCCAGCAGTGAACGCTCTCGGGGCACTGAAGCTTTCTTT
j_gene: TRBJ2-3; d_gene: -; abundance: few; v_gene: TRBV20-1; CDR3aa: CSARDAESTDTQYF; CDR3nt: TGCAGTGCTAGAGACGCGGAATCCACAGATACGCAGTATTTT
j_gene: TRBJ2-3; d_gene: TRBD2; abundance: few; v_gene: TRBV7-2; CDR3aa: CASSTLTSPAQYF; CDR3nt: TGTGCCAGCAGCACCTTGACTAGCCCGGCGCAGTATTTT
j_gene: TRBJ2-3; d_gene: -; abundance: -; v_gene: TRBV10-3; CDR3aa: CAISEGGTDTQYF; CDR3nt: TGTGCCATCAGTGAGGGTGGGACAGATACGCAGTATTTT
j_gene: TRBJ2-1; d_gene: TRBD2; abundance: many; v_gene: TRBV10-3; CDR3aa: CAISEGLAGPFDEQFF; CDR3nt: TGTGCCATCAGTGAGGGACTAGCGGGACCCTTCGACGAGCAGTTCTTC
j_gene: TRBJ2-1; d_gene: -; abundance: -; v_gene: TRBV7-9; CDR3aa: CASSSGQLSYNEQFF; CDR3nt: TGTGCCAGCAGCTCTGGACAACTCTCCTACAATGAGCAGTTCTTC
j_gene: TRBJ2-3; d_gene: -; abundance: few; v_gene: TRBV5-1; CDR3aa: CASSLGGDTQYF; CDR3nt: TGCGCCAGCAGCTTGGGGGGGGATACGCAGTATTTT
j_gene: TRBJ1-6; d_gene: -; abundance: many; v_gene: TRBV10-3; CDR3aa: CAIAGGQLANSPLHF; CDR3nt: TGTGCCATCGCAGGAGGACAACTGGCAAATTCACCCCTCCACTTT
j_gene: TRBJ1-2; d_gene: -; abundance: -; v_gene: TRBV15; CDR3aa: CATGRGLNYGYTF; CDR3nt: TGTGCCACCGGACGGGGGCTTAACTATGGCTACACCTTC
j_gene: TRBJ2-1; d_gene: -; abundance: few; v_gene: TRBV7-2; CDR3aa: CASSFSAEQFF; CDR3nt: TGTGCCAGCAGCTTTAGTGCTGAGCAGTTCTTC
j_gene: TRBJ2-7; d_gene: -; abundance: -; v_gene: TRBV11-3; CDR3aa: CASSLTPLREQYF; CDR3nt: TGTGCCAGCAGCTTAACCCCGTTGAGGGAGCAGTACTTC
j_gene: TRBJ2-1; d_gene: TRBD2; abundance: many; v_gene: TRBV6-5; CDR3aa: CASSYSNRGRALGEQFF; CDR3nt: TGTGCCAGCAGTTACTCGAATCGCGGGAGGGCCCTCGGTGAGCAGTTCTTC
j_gene: TRBJ1-6; d_gene: TRBD1; abundance: -; v_gene: TRBV12-3/TRBV12-4; CDR3aa: CASRLDRANSPLHF; CDR3nt: TGTGCCAGCAGATTAGACAGGGCCAATTCACCCCTCCACTTT
j_gene: TRBJ2-3; d_gene: TRBD1; abundance: -; v_gene: TRBV12-3/TRBV12-4; CDR3aa: CASSPTNIGQGRGDTQYF; CDR3nt: TGTGCCAGCAGTCCCACGAATATCGGACAGGGTCGGGGAGATACGCAGTATTTT
j_gene: TRBJ2-7; d_gene: -; abundance: -; v_gene: TRBV6-5; CDR3aa: CASASTTYEQYF; CDR3nt: TGTGCCAGCGCCTCTACTACCTACGAGCAGTACTTC
j_gene: TRBJ1-6; d_gene: TRBD1; abundance: many; v_gene: TRBV6-6; CDR3aa: CASKGQGNSPLHF; CDR3nt: TGTGCCAGCAAAGGACAGGGGAATTCACCCCTCCACTTT
j_gene: TRBJ2-6; d_gene: -; abundance: -; v_gene: TRBV7-3; CDR3aa: CTSSTLGSGANVLTF; CDR3nt: TGTACCAGCAGCACCCTCGGCTCTGGGGCCAACGTCCTGACTTTC
j_gene: TRBJ2-1; d_gene: TRBD2; abundance: -; v_gene: TRBV20-1; CDR3aa: CSARVPGGGLDNEQFF; CDR3nt: TGCAGTGCTAGAGTGCCCGGGGGGGGGCTGGACAATGAGCAGTTCTTC
j_gene: TRBJ2-3; d_gene: -; abundance: -; v_gene: TRBV11-3; CDR3aa: CASSRAAEADTQYF; CDR3nt: TGTGCCAGCTCCCGAGCGGCCGAGGCAGATACGCAGTATTTT
j_gene: TRBJ2-1; d_gene: -; abundance: -; v_gene: TRBV2; CDR3aa: CASSEGQSSLFF; CDR3nt: TGTGCCAGCAGTGAAGGACAGTCTTCGTTGTTCTTC
j_gene: TRBJ1-1; d_gene: -; abundance: many; v_gene: TRBV7-9; CDR3aa: CASSPRTRLNTEAFF; CDR3nt: TGTGCCAGCAGCCCCAGGACAAGATTGAACACTGAAGCTTTCTTT
j_gene: TRBJ2-3; d_gene: TRBD2; abundance: many; v_gene: TRBV4-2; CDR3aa: CASSQAGGMGADTQYF; CDR3nt: TGTGCCAGCAGCCAAGCGGGGGGGATGGGCGCAGATACGCAGTATTTT
j_gene: TRBJ2-3; d_gene: -; abundance: many; v_gene: TRBV30; CDR3aa: CAWTQGGADTQYF; CDR3nt: TGTGCCTGGACCCAGGGGGGCGCAGATACGCAGTATTTT
j_gene: TRBJ2-1; d_gene: -; abundance: -; v_gene: TRBV29-1; CDR3aa: CSAGTRLSSYNEQFF; CDR3nt: TGCAGCGCAGGTACTAGGTTAAGTTCCTACAATGAGCAGTTCTTC
j_gene: TRBJ1-1; d_gene: TRBD1; abundance: -; v_gene: TRBV20-1; CDR3aa: CSALSPTGSTEAFF; CDR3nt: TGCAGTGCTCTATCCCCGACAGGGAGCACTGAAGCTTTCTTT
j_gene: TRBJ2-6; d_gene: -; abundance: many; v_gene: TRBV7-9; CDR3aa: CASSLAGANVLTF; CDR3nt: TGTGCCAGCAGCTTAGCTGGGGCCAACGTCCTGACTTTC
j_gene: TRBJ1-1; d_gene: -; abundance: few; v_gene: TRBV2; CDR3aa: CASTRRVDTEAFF; CDR3nt: TGTGCCAGCACCCGTAGGGTGGACACTGAAGCTTTCTTT
j_gene: TRBJ2-7; d_gene: -; abundance: many; v_gene: TRBV20-1; CDR3aa: CSASSGLESSYEQYF; CDR3nt: TGCAGTGCTAGTTCGGGTCTAGAGAGCTCCTACGAGCAGTACTTC
j_gene: TRBJ2-5; d_gene: TRBD1; abundance: -; v_gene: TRBV7-2; CDR3aa: CASSPDRAWETQYF; CDR3nt: TGTGCCAGCAGCCCGGACAGGGCATGGGAGACCCAGTACTTC
j_gene: TRBJ1-2; d_gene: -; abundance: few; v_gene: TRBV4-2; CDR3aa: CASSQDPAAVLRDYGYTF; CDR3nt: TGTGCCAGCAGCCAAGATCCGGCTGCGGTGCTTCGGGACTATGGCTACACCTTC
j_gene: TRBJ2-1; d_gene: TRBD2; abundance: few; v_gene: TRBV12-3/TRBV12-4; CDR3aa: CASVGLALLGEQFF; CDR3nt: TGTGCCAGCGTTGGACTAGCCCTCTTAGGTGAGCAGTTCTTC
j_gene: TRBJ1-1; d_gene: -; abundance: -; v_gene: TRBV30; CDR3aa: CASRTATEAFF; CDR3nt: TGTGCTTCTCGGACAGCCACTGAAGCTTTCTTT
j_gene: TRBJ1-1; d_gene: -; abundance: -; v_gene: TRBV6-6; CDR3aa: CASSYPDAETEAFF; CDR3nt: TGTGCCAGCAGTTACCCCGACGCGGAAACTGAAGCTTTCTTT
j_gene: TRBJ2-1; d_gene: TRBD2; abundance: few; v_gene: TRBV30; CDR3aa: CAWSISSGYLNEQFF; CDR3nt: TGTGCCTGGAGTATATCTAGCGGCTACCTCAATGAGCAGTTCTTC
j_gene: TRBJ1-4; d_gene: TRBD1; abundance: -; v_gene: TRBV18; CDR3aa: CASSPGQGEKLFF; CDR3nt: TGTGCCAGCTCCCCTGGACAGGGCGAAAAACTGTTTTTT
j_gene: TRBJ2-6; d_gene: -; abundance: many; v_gene: TRBV5-6; CDR3aa: CASNGGANVLTF; CDR3nt: TGTGCCAGCAATGGGGGGGCCAACGTCCTGACTTTC
j_gene: TRBJ2-1; d_gene: TRBD1; abundance: many; v_gene: TRBV12-3/TRBV12-4; CDR3aa: CASSLQEGQGYNEQFF; CDR3nt: TGTGCCAGCAGTTTACAGGAGGGACAGGGCTACAATGAGCAGTTCTTC